Described below is a single TCR beta chain sequence and its context. Sequencing was performed with immunoSEQ multiplex PCR; in TCRdb, only in-frame clones are kept and a portion is missing. The table has 250,000 to 350,000 clones, approximately 84% seen once. The source of the sample is a study of blood T cell repertoires in COVID-19. CDR1 is ENHRY and CDR2 is SYGVKD in the germline V gene. The V gene lost 4 bases and the J gene lost 2 bases, with 6 bases spanning the gap. The CDR3 totals 12 residues. The TCR comes from a human donor with COVID-19, enrolled during active disease. The donor label of this sample is uncertain. This rearrangement joins TRBV10-3 to TRBJ2-7; D call uncertain. Sequencing input: peripheral blood. The CDR3 DNA sequence: TGTGCCATCAGTGTTGACACCTACGAGCAGTACTTC. Amino acids: CAISVDTYEQYF.